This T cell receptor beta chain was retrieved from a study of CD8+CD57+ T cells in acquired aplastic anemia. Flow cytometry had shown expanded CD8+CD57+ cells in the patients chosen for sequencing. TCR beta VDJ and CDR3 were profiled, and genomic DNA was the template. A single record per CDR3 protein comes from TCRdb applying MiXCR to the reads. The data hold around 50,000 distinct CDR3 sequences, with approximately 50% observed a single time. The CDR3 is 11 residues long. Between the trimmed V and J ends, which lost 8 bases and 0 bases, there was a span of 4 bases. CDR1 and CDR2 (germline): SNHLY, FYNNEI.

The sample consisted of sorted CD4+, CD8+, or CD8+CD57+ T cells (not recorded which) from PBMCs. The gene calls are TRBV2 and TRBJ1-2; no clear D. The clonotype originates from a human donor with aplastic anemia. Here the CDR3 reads CASASNYGYTF. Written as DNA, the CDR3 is TGTGCCAGCGCATCTAACTATGGCTACACCTTC.